Each of the 15 T cell receptor beta chains below was sequenced from the same sample in a study of T cell repertoires in cytomegalovirus infection. MiXCR was run by TCRdb on the reads, yielding one entry per CDR3 protein. The sample holds some 400,000 distinct CDR3 sequences, around 32% seen once. Sample: PBMCs. All receptors derive from a human donor in good health (CMV status not recorded). Some clones in this sample may be carry-over from other donors' samples.

The chain combines TRBV19 with TRBJ1-4; D is uncertain. This CDR3 has 14 amino acids. The germline gives CDR1 LNHDA, CDR2 SQIVND (reference sequence). V lost 3 bases, J lost 8 bases, and 13 bases lay in between. The CDR3 loop reads CASSIGPAPEKLFF. The DNA of the CDR3 is TGTGCCAGTAGTATCGGACCGGCCCCGGAAAAACTGTTTTTT.

CDR3 coding DNA: TGCAGTGCTAGAGATTCTGTGGGGTCAAAGGGTTTCTTT. Encoded protein: CSARDSVGSKGFF. The chain has TRBV20-1 and TRBJ1-1; D is ambiguous. Trimming pared 0 bases from V and 13 bases from J, leaving 18 bases between. The CDR3 contains 13 residues. Germline CDR1 reads DFQATT; CDR2 reads SNEGSKA (reference sequence).

V gene TRBV2 combines with J gene TRBJ1-2; 7 bases agree with TRBD1. Germline V gene sequence: CDR1 SNHLY, CDR2 FYNNEI. J lost 13 bases, V lost 8 bases, and 13 bases had no gene match. This CDR3 contains 12 residues. CDR3 DNA: TGTGCCAGCGAGGGGACAGACCCATTCTTCACCTTC. The encoded protein is CASEGTDPFFTF.

The chain recombines TRBV12-3 or TRBV12-4 with TRBJ2-3; D gene ambiguous. Trimming cost V 2 bases and J 7 bases, with 19 bases left between them. The CDR3 runs to 16 residues. CDR3 DNA sequence: TGTGCCAGCAGTTTACTCGGCCAGTGGCTCGGGTATACGCAGTATTTT. Amino acids: CASSLLGQWLGYTQYF.

This clonotype was seen many times. The chain uses TRBV6-2 or TRBV6-3 and TRBJ2-7, with D possibly being TRBD1 (6 bases). V lost 2 bases, J lost 3 bases, and 14 bases lay in between. Germline CDR1 is MNHEY and CDR2 is SVGEGT. This CDR3 region has 15 residues. The CDR3 protein is CASSYGPRGIYEQYF. CDR3 sequence (DNA): TGTGCCAGCAGTTACGGGCCCAGGGGAATCTACGAGCAGTACTTC.

This clonotype came up many times. The chain carries TRBV6-6 and TRBJ1-5; D gene uncertain. CDR1 and CDR2 from the germline V gene are MNHNY and SVGAGI (reference sequence). V gave up 0 bases and J gave up 0 bases, with 6 bases separating them. This CDR3 has 15 residues. The CDR3 bases are TGTGCCAGCAGTTACTCCCAGTATAGCAATCAGCCCCAGCATTTT. Amino acids: CASSYSQYSNQPQHF.

This clonotype showed up many times. This sequence joins TRBV7-9 and TRBJ1-5; D is uncertain. Trimming removed 1 base from V and 7 bases from J, with 11 bases in between. The CDR3 runs 14 residues. The germline V gene has CDR1 SEHNR and CDR2 FQNEAQ (reference sequence). Here the CDR3 reads CASSLGAGEQPQHF. The CDR3 DNA reads TGTGCCAGCAGCTTAGGGGCTGGGGAACAGCCCCAGCATTTT.

A note on this clonotype: A clone one base away is much larger, so this may be a read error. This chain uses TRBV7-2 with TRBJ1-6; D not certain. Trimming stripped 4 bases from V and 9 bases from J, with 7 bases between. Germline-derived CDR1 and CDR2 are SGHTA and FQGNSA. This CDR3 comprises 12 residues. CDR3 in amino acids: CASSSLISPLHF. The CDR3 nucleotides are TGTGCCAGCAGCTCACTTATTTCACCCCTCCACTTT.

A few counts support this clonotype. The rearrangement uses TRBV12-3 or TRBV12-4 and TRBJ2-7, with D possibly being TRBD2 (5 bases). The CDR3 runs 12 residues. Trimming took off 6 bases at V and 2 bases at J, with 8 bases between the two ends. The CDR3 reads CASSAGTYEQYF. The CDR3 DNA reads TGTGCCAGCAGCGCCGGGACCTACGAGCAGTACTTC.

This clonotype was seen many times. The chain couples TRBV7-9 to TRBJ2-4; 9 bases align to TRBD1. Losses at the gene ends were 6 bases for V and 0 bases for J; bases not matched to a gene: 12. Germline lookup yields CDR1 SEHNR and CDR2 FQNEAQ (reference sequence). The CDR3 is made up of 18 amino acids. The CDR3 spells CASRLRDRAKLAKNIQYF. The DNA of the CDR3 is TGTGCCAGCAGACTCCGGGACAGGGCGAAACTAGCCAAAAACATTCAGTACTTC.

This clonotype was counted at least ten times. The chain carries TRBV6-6 and TRBJ2-3; the D is unclear. Trimming left V 2 bases short and J 3 bases short, with 12 bases between. CDR1 and CDR2 (germline): MNHNY, SVGAGI (reference sequence). The CDR3 is 15 residues long. CDR3 sequence reads: CASSYPPDATDTQYF. The CDR3 nucleotides are TGTGCCAGCAGTTACCCTCCGGACGCAACAGATACGCAGTATTTT.

J is TRBJ2-3 and V is TRBV5-6; 7 bases line up with TRBD1. Per the germline V gene, CDR1 is SGHDT and CDR2 is YYEEEE. This CDR3 region has 15 residues. Trimming at V came to 2 bases and at J to 5 bases, leaving 8 bases not matched to a gene. The CDR3 protein is CASSFKGAVGDTQYF. CDR3 nucleotide sequence: TGTGCCAGCAGCTTCAAGGGGGCGGTGGGAGATACGCAGTATTTT.

This clonotype has more than one count but fewer than ten. This chain uses TRBV7-9 with TRBJ2-7; TRBD1 matches at 8 bases. Looked up from germline, CDR1 is SEHNR and CDR2 is FQNEAQ (reference sequence). The V gene end was trimmed by 5 bases and the J gene end by 0 bases; junction bases not matched to a gene: 3. CDR3 size: 14 residues. The CDR3 nucleotides read TGTGCCAGCAGCCGGGACAGGATCTCCTACGAGCAGTACTTC. It codes for CASSRDRISYEQYF.

The chain carries TRBV5-1 and TRBJ2-7, with 14 bases aligning to TRBD2. From germline, CDR1 is SGHRS and CDR2 YFSETQ. J lost 2 bases, V lost 4 bases, and 11 bases had no gene match. This CDR3 has 18 amino acids. Written as DNA, the CDR3 is TGCGCCAGCAGCCCGAAGACTAGCGGGGGGGCAGGCGCCTACGAGCAGTACTTC. Its protein product is CASSPKTSGGAGAYEQYF.

In this sample, this clonotype turned up a few times. The gene calls are TRBV2 and TRBJ1-5; D uncertain. Germline V gives CDR1 SNHLY, CDR2 FYNNEI. The CDR3 loop spans 15 amino acids. Trimming removed 6 bases at V and 0 bases at J, with 12 bases between. CDR3 sequence: CASRGDSLSNQPQHF. The CDR3 DNA reads as TGTGCCAGCAGAGGAGACTCACTTAGCAATCAGCCCCAGCATTTT.